This T cell receptor beta chain was captured in a study of cytomegalovirus exposure and HLA in healthy donors. Broader study findings: About 87% or about 30% of the time was how often most TCR beta V segments were productive, according to an earlier analysis.

The PCR made use of 60 Vbeta and 13 Jbeta primers. Some clones are missing from TCRdb's copy, which holds only in-frame ones; the method was immunoSEQ multiplex PCR. The sample lists some 200,000 clones; roughly 87% were seen once. About this clone: Antigen specificity is unknown.

The V end lost 3 bases, the J end lost 3 bases, and 24 bases lay between the germline ends. Germline V gives CDR1 MDHEN, CDR2 SYDVKM. The CDR3 is made up of 19 amino acids. Source material: PBMCs. This chain links TRBV28 with TRBJ1-5, with unresolved D. The clonotype was recovered from a girl under three years old in good health and CMV-seronegative. This chain's CDR3 is CASSFIEGLSFVDNQPQHF. CDR3 DNA sequence: TGTGCCAGCAGTTTTATTGAGGGTCTGAGTTTTGTCGACAATCAGCCCCAGCATTTT.